This T cell receptor beta chain was captured in a study of blood T cells in healthy people across ages. Study-level findings and limits: It was held that the diversity estimates obtained from one million T cells were underestimates. Per million T cells, the diversity of TCR beta decreased roughly linearly as age advanced.

This clonotype was recorded a few times. Antigen: not known. The germline CDR1 and CDR2 sequences are SEHNR and FQNEAQ (reference sequence). CDR3 length: 15 residues. Deletions cut 4 bases from V and 2 bases from J, with 13 bases between. A J-beta primer mix and a sample-barcoded 5' primer were used in a second PCR of about 6 to 12 cycles. MiXCR, run by TCRdb on the 5' RACE reads, gives a single entry per CDR3 protein. Here the sample spans approximately 850,000 distinct CDR3 sequences, 40% to 50% being singletons. The rearrangement joins TRBV7-9 to TRBJ2-3; no reliable D call. This sequence originates from a man in his 60s in good health. Sequenced input: blood. The CDR3 region has the DNA TGTGCCAGCAGCTCGCCTACAGAACACACAGATACGCAGTATTTT. It specifies CASSSPTEHTDTQYF. The full variable domain, its missing parts supplied by reference TRBV7-9 and TRBJ2-3, is DTGVSQNPRHKITKRGQNVTFRCDPISEHNRLYWYRQTLGQGPEFLTYFQNEAQLEKSRLLSDRFSAERPKGSFSTLEIQRTEQGDSAMYLCASSSPTEHTDTQYFGPGTRLTVL.